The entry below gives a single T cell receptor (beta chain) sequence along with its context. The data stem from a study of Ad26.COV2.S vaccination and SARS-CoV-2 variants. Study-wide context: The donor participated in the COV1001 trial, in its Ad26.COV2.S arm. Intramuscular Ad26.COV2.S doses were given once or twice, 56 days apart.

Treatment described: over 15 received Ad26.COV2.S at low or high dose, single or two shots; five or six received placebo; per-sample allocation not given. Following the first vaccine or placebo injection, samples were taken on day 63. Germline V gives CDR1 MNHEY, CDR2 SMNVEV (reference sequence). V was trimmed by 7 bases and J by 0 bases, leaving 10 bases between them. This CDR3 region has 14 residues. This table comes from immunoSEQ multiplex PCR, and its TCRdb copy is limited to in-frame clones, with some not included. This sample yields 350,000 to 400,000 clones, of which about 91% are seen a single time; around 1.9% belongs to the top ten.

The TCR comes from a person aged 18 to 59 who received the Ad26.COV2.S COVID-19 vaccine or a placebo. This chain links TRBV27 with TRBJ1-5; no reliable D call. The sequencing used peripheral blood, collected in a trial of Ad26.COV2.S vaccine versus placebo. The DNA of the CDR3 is TGTGCCAGCAAAGCGGAGTATAGCAATCAGCCCCAGCATTTT. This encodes CASKAEYSNQPQHF.